This T cell receptor (beta chain) was found in a study of blood T cell repertoires in COVID-19. At the level of the study: Acute and convalescent COVID-19 samples came from the United States, Italy and Spain. The cDNA or gDNA used as material had been derived from T cells, B-cell-depleted T cells, or PBMCs.

Profiled with immunoSEQ multiplex PCR; TCRdb holds only in-frame clones, not every one. The data contain around 50,000 clones, 86% of them singletons. The CDR3 extends over 13 amino acids. Trimming removed 7 bases from V and 5 bases from J, with 14 bases in between. Germline CDR1 SNHLY, CDR2 FYNNEI. V is TRBV2 and J is TRBJ2-5, with no clear D. The sequence was collected from a woman of 80 years or more with acute or convalescent COVID-19. Source material: peripheral blood. CDR3 nucleotides: TGTGCCAGCACGGCCAGACTGAGGGAGACCCAGTACTTC. Encoded protein: CASTARLRETQYF.